This T cell receptor beta chain was recovered during a study of shared clonotypes between healthy human individuals (dated by TCRdb to 2020 to 2022). A note on the overall study: The cohort included a few men and two women between 18 and 49 years of age. To increase sequencing depth and limit assay-specific biases, TCR repertoire library preparation and sequencing were carried out by different laboratories using diverse techniques. The study deeply sequenced blood TCR repertoires of about 5 healthy adults to estimate repertoire size and the extent of clonotype sharing between individuals. Per donor, leukapheresis produced somewhere between about 0.9 and 9.5 billion PBMCs. Per donor, three plates each were used for CD4 naive and CD4 memory, two for CD8 naive, and one for CD8 memory.

The CDR3 holds 13 amino acids from the cysteine to the phenylalanine. The DNA shown is the 39-base CDR3, in frame from base 1. Per the germline V gene, SGDLS is the CDR1 and YYNGEE is the CDR2. Cut back by 0 bases and 1 base, the V and J ends lie 4 bases apart. The donors were healthy, HIV-negative adults with no recently reported acute infections or vaccinations. All donors were Caucasian adults living in Nashville, Tennessee, USA. CD4+ T cells were enriched by magnetic negative selection; naive cells were then positively selected on CD45RA, and the negative fraction formed the memory subset. Blood was obtained by leukapheresis, after which PBMCs were separated by Ficoll-Histopaque density gradient centrifugation and cryopreserved in liquid nitrogen vapor phase. Analytical flow cytometry was used to check the purity and quantity of each magnetically sorted T cell population. Each sorted fraction had its genomic DNA isolated and then quantified by UV absorbance on a Nanodrop 2000c.

Here is what the overall study found, with its caveats: Sampling was restricted to blood, and TCR repertoires in tissue are likely to differ from TCR repertoires in blood. Pairwise subsampling indicated that sequencing depth was expected to affect the degree of clonotype sharing among donors. Because the study included a small number of donors, the genetic and exposure-history diversity represented was limited. Sharing across several donors was observed for 4.5% to 6.5% of naive CD4, over 3% of naive CD8, about 2.3% of memory CD4, and about 0.39% of memory CD8 clonotypes. Naive subsets generally had larger estimated clonotype richness than memory subsets did. Even with the large sequencing depth, rarefaction of the sorted-subset datasets indicated that sequencing was incomplete. Compared with non-shared clonotypes, the clonotypes found in all four sorted-subset donors had higher generation probabilities.

Using the deep immunoSEQ assay, multiplex PCR amplified TCR CDR3 regions from genomic DNA. Extracted genomic DNA from each cell subset was distributed evenly across all wells of several immunoSEQ 96-well plates, and each plate was treated as a replicate. For sorted subsets, approximately 190 ng genomic DNA, equal to 30,000 or so T cell genomes, was loaded into each replicate PCR. The purified libraries were quantified using a Qubit 3.0 fluorometer, sized with a Bioanalyzer 2100, and then quantified again using the KAPA Library Quantification kit. Every immunoSEQ 96-well plate was sequenced on a separate single-read 150-cycle Illumina NextSeq 550 flow cell. The study's processing was this. The immunoSEQ output contained only junctional sequences without quality scores, so filtering could not match that applied to full-length reads. Sequences were annotated with PyIR, a Python wrapper for IgBLAST v1.9, using IMGT germline references to assign V/J genes and CDR3. Reads were filtered out if the reads had weak V/J assignments (E-value above 1e-6), no CDR3, stop codons, out-of-frame junctions, or ambiguous translated residues. A V3J clonotype was defined by an identical inferred V gene, J gene, and CDR3 amino acid sequence. To compute the percentage overlap between repertoires, the number of shared unique clonotypes was divided by the size of the smaller repertoire. Three approaches were used to assess repertoire richness: RTK rarefaction, the Chao1 estimator, and Recon v2.1 estimates of unobserved clonotypes. For all TCRbeta clonotypes obtained by the gDNA method from a few donors, generation probabilities were computed with OLGA. In TCRdb, the immuneACCESS table is reduced to in-frame sequences with V and J assigned. These tables do not hold every clone; where another copy was compared, an unresolved V gene accounts for under half, and the others remain unexplained. V and J calls and clone size are given by that table; D and trimming were obtained from the DNA. The sample table shows roughly 2.5 million clones, and just over 90% are seen once. The ten top clones hold roughly 0.13% of the sample.

The table lists this clone with many counts. This receptor's antigen is unknown. No base quality values were provided; no much bigger clone lies one nucleotide off. This same CDR3 is encoded by further DNA sequences in the sample. The receptor comes from a young man in good health. Sequenced sample: naive CD4+ T cells sorted from blood. The sample's cell subset or site label, decoded: CD45RA+ positively selected. The rearranged segments are TRBV9 and TRBJ1-1, with the D gene not clear enough to name. The encoded CDR3 is CASSVAGNTEAFF. The nucleotides read TGTGCCAGCAGCGTAGCAGGGAACACTGAAGCTTTCTTT.